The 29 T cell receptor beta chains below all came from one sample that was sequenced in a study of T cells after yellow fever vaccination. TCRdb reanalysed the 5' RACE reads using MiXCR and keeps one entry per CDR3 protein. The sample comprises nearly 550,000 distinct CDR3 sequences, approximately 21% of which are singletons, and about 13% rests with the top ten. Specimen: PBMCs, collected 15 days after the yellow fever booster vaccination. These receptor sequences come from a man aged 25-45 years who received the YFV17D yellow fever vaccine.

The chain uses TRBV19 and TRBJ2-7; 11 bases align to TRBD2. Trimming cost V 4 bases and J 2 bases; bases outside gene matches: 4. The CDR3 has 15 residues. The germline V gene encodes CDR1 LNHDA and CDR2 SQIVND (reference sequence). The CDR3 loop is CASSTQLAGAYEQYF. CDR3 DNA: TGTGCCAGTAGTACGCAACTAGCGGGAGCCTACGAGCAGTACTTC.

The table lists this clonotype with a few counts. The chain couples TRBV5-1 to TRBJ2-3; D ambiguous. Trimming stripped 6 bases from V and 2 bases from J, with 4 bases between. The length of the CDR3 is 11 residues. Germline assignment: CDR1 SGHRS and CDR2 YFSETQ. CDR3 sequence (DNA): TGCGCCAGCACCCTCACAGATACGCAGTATTTT. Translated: CASTLTDTQYF. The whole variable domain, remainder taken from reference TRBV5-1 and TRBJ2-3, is KAGVTQTPRYLIKTRGQQVTLSCSPISGHRSVSWYQQTPGQGLQFLFEYFSETQRNKGNFPGRFSGRQFSNSRSEMNVSTLELGDSALYLCASTLTDTQYFGPGTRLTVL.

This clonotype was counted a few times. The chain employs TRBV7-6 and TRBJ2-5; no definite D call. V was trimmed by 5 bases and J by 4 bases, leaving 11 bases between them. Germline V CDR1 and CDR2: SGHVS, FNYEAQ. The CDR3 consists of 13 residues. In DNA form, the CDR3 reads TGTGCCAGCAGCATAAACATCGGAGAGACCCAGTACTTC. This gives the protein CASSINIGETQYF.

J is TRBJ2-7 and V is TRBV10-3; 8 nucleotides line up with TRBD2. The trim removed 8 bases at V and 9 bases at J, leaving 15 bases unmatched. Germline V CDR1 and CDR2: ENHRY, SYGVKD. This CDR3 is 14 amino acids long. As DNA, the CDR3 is TGTGCCATCCGGGAGCAGCGGGAGTTTGACTCGCAGTACTTC. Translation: CAIREQREFDSQYF.

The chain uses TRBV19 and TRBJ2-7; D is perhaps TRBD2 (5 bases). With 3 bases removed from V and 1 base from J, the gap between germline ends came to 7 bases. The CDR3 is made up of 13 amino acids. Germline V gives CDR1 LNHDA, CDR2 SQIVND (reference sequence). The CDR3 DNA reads TGTGCCAGTAGTATTTCGGGGTCCTACGAGCAGTACTTC. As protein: CASSISGSYEQYF.

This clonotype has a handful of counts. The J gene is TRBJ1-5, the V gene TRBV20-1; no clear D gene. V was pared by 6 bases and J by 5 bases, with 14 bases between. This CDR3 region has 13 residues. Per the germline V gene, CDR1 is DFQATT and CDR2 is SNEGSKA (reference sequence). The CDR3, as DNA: TGCAGTGCCCGCCCCGATGAATATCAGCCCCAGCATTTT. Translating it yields CSARPDEYQPQHF.

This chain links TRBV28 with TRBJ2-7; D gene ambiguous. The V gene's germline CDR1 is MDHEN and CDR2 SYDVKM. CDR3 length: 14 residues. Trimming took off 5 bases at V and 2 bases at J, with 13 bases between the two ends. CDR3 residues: CASSPTVLTYEQYF. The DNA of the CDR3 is TGTGCCAGCAGTCCTACTGTATTAACCTACGAGCAGTACTTC.

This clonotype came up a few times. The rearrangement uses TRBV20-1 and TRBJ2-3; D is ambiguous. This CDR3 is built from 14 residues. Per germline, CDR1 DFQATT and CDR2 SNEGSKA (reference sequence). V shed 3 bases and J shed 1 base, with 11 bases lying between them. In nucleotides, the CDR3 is TGCAGTGCTAGTCTGAGACTGGGCACAGATACGCAGTATTTT. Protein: CSASLRLGTDTQYF.

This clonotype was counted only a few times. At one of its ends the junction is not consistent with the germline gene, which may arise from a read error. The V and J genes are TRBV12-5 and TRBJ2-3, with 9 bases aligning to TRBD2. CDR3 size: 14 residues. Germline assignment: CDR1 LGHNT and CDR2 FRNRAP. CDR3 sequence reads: CASGHGTSKDTQYF. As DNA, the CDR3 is TGTGCTAGTGGCCACGGGACTAGCAAAGATACGCAGTATTTT.

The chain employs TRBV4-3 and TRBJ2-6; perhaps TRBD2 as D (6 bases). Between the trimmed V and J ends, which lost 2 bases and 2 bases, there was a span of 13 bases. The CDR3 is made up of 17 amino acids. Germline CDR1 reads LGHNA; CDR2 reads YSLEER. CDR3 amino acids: CASSQNAGRAGANVLTF. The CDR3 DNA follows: TGCGCCAGCAGCCAAAACGCCGGGAGAGCTGGGGCCAACGTCCTGACTTTC.

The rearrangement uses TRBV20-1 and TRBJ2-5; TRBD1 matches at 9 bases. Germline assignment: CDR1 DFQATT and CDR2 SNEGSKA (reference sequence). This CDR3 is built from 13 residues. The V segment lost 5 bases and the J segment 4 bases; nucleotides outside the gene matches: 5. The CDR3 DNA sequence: TGCAGTGCTGAGACAGGGGGTCCAGAGACCCAGTACTTC. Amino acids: CSAETGGPETQYF.

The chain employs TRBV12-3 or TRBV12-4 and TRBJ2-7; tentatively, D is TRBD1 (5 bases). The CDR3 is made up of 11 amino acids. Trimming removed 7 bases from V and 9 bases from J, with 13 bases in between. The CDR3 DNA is TGTGCCAGCAAACAGGAGTTCGGGCAGTACTTC. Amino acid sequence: CASKQEFGQYF.

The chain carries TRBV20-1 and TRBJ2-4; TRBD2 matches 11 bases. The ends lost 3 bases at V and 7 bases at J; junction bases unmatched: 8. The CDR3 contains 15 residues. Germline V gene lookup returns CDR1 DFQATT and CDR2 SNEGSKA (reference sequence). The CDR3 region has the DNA TGCAGTGCTAGGGTTTCTAGCGGGAGGTCGAACATTCAGTACTTC. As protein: CSARVSSGRSNIQYF.

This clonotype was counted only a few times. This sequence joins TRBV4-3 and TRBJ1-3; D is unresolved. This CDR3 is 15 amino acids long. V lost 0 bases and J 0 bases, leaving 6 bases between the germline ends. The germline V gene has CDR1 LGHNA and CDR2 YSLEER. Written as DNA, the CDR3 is TGCGCCAGCAGCCAAGAGTTATACTCTGGAAACACCATATATTTT. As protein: CASSQELYSGNTIYF.

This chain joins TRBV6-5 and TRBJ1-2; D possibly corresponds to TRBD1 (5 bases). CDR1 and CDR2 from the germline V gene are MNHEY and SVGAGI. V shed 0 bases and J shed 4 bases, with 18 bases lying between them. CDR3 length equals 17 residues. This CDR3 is CASSYSWGAGISYGYTF. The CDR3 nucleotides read TGTGCCAGCAGTTACTCGTGGGGCGCGGGGATAAGCTATGGCTACACCTTC.

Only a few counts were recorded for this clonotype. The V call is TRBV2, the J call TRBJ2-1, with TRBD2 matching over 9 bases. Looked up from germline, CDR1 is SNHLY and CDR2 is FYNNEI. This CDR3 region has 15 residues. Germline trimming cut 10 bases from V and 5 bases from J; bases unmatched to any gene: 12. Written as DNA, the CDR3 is TGTGCCACCAAGTGGGTGCTAGCGGGAAACAATGAGCAGTTCTTC. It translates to CATKWVLAGNNEQFF.

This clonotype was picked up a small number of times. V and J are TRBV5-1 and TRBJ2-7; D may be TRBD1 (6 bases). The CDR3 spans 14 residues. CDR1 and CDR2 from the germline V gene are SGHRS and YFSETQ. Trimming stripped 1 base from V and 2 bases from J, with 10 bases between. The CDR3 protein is CASSLKQGTYEQYF. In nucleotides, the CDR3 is TGCGCCAGCAGCTTGAAACAGGGCACCTACGAGCAGTACTTC. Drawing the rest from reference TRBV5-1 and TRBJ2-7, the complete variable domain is KAGVTQTPRYLIKTRGQQVTLSCSPISGHRSVSWYQQTPGQGLQFLFEYFSETQRNKGNFPGRFSGRQFSNSRSEMNVSTLELGDSALYLCASSLKQGTYEQYFGPGTRLTVT.

As DNA, the CDR3 is TGCAGTGCTGTGGACACGCAAATCTATAGCAATCAGCCCCAGCATTTT. It encodes CSAVDTQIYSNQPQHF. The chain carries TRBV20-1 and TRBJ1-5; weak D call: TRBD1 (5 bases). Trimming took 5 bases from V and 0 from J, leaving 17 bases between them. This CDR3 contains 16 residues. Germline loops: CDR1 DFQATT, CDR2 SNEGSKA (reference sequence).

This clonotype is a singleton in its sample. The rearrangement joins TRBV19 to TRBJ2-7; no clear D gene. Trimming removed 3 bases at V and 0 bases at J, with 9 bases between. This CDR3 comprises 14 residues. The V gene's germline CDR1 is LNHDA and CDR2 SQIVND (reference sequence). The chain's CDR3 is CASSMNGDSYEQYF. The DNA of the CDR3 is TGTGCCAGTAGTATGAACGGTGACTCCTACGAGCAGTACTTC.

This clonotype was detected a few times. The CDR3 nucleotides are TGCAGTGCCTCCCCCACGGTGCCCCAGACCTACGAGCAGTACTTC. It yields the protein CSASPTVPQTYEQYF. This chain joins TRBV20-1 and TRBJ2-7; D is uncertain. Per germline, CDR1 DFQATT and CDR2 SNEGSKA (reference sequence). V lost 6 bases and J 2 bases, leaving 20 bases between the germline ends. This CDR3 comprises 15 residues.

CDR3 nucleotide sequence: TGTGCCTGCCGGGGGTTGAACACTGAAGCTTTCTTT. It translates to CACRGLNTEAFF. V is TRBV30 and J is TRBJ1-1, with D possibly TRBD1 on 5 matching bases. The ends were cut back, 6 bases at V and 0 bases at J, with 8 bases in the middle. Germline assignment: CDR1 GTSNPN and CDR2 SVGIG (reference sequence). The CDR3 is 12 amino acids. Full variable domain (missing parts from reference TRBV30 and TRBJ1-1): SQTIHQWPATLVQPVGSPLSLECTVEGTSNPNLYWYRQAAGRGLQLLFYSVGIGQISSEVPQNLSASRPQDRQFILSSKKLLLSDSGFYLCACRGLNTEAFFGQGTRLTVV.

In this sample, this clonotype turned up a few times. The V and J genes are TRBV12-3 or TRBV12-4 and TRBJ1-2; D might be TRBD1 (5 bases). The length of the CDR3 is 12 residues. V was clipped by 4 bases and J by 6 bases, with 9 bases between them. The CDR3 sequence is CASSWGTDGYTF. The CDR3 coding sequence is TGTGCCAGCAGTTGGGGGACGGATGGCTACACCTTC.

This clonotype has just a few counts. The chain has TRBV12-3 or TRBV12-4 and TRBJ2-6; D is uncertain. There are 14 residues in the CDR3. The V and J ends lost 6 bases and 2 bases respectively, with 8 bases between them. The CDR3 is CASSAGAGANVLTF. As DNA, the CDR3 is TGTGCCAGCAGCGCCGGTGCTGGGGCCAACGTCCTGACTTTC.

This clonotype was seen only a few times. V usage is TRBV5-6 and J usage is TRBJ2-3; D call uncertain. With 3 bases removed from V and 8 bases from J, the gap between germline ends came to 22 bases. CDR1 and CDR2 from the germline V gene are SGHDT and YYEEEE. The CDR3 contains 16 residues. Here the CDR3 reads CASSWSETPSKGTQYF. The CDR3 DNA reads TGTGCCAGCAGCTGGTCTGAGACTCCTTCGAAGGGTACGCAGTATTTT. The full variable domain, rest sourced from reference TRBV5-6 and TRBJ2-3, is DAGVTQSPTHLIKTRGQQVTLRCSPKSGHDTVSWYQQALGQGPQFIFQYYEEEERQRGNFPDRFSGHQFPNYSSELNVNALLLGDSALYLCASSWSETPSKGTQYFGPGTRLTVL.

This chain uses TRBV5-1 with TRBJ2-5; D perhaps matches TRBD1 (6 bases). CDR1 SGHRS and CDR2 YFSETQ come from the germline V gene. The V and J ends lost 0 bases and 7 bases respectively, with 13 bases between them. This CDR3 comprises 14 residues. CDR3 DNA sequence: TGCGCCAGCAGCTTGGACAGGGAGAGGGGGACCCAGTACTTC. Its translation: CASSLDRERGTQYF.

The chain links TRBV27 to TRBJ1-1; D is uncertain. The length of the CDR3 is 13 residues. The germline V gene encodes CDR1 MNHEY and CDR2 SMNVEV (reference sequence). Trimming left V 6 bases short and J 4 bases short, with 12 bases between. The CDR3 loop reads CASSSYPSTEAFF. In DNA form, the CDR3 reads TGTGCCAGCAGCAGTTACCCGAGCACTGAAGCTTTCTTT.

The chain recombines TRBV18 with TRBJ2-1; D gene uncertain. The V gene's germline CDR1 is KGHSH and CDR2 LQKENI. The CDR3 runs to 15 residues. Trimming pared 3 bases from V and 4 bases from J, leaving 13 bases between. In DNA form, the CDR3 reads TGTGCCAGCTCACCCCTCGCCGACGCTTACAATGAGCAGTTCTTC. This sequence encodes CASSPLADAYNEQFF.

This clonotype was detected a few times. Written as DNA, the CDR3 is TGTGCCAGCAGCTTAGCGGGCTATGAAGCTTTCTTT. This sequence encodes CASSLAGYEAFF. V gene TRBV7-2 combines with J gene TRBJ1-1; D ambiguous. Germline values: CDR1 SGHTA, CDR2 FQGNSA. The CDR3 runs to 12 residues. V shed 0 bases and J shed 7 bases, with 6 bases lying between them.

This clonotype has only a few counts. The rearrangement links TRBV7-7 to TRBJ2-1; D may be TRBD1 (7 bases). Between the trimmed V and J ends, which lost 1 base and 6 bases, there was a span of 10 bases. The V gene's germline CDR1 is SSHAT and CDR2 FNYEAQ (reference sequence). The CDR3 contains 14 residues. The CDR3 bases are TGTGCCAGCAGCTTAGGCCAGGGGGGCAATGAGCAGTTCTTC. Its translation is CASSLGQGGNEQFF. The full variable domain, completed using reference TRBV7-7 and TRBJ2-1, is GAGVSQSPRYKVTKRGQDVTLRCDPISSHATLYWYQQALGQGPEFLTYFNYEAQPDKSGLPSDRFSAERPEGSISTLTIQRTEQRDSAMYRCASSLGQGGNEQFFGPGTRLTVL.